The 28 T cell receptor beta chains in this list originate from one sample, sequenced in a study of shared clonotypes between healthy human individuals. Method: immunoSEQ multiplex PCR; TCRdb's copy keeps in-frame clones and lacks some. The table has just over 2,000,000 clones, about 95% seen once; the top ten hold 0.1% to 0.15%. Sequencing was performed on naive CD4+ T cells sorted from blood. The sample's subset: CD45RA+ positively selected. These receptors came from a man between 18 and 35 years old in good health.

On this clone: Other DNA sequences within the sample encode an identical CDR3. The chain employs TRBV12-5 and TRBJ2-3; 8 bases fit TRBD2. There are 14 residues in the CDR3. The V and J ends lost 6 bases and 3 bases, in that order; junction bases with no gene match: 5. The germline CDR1 and CDR2 sequences are LGHNT and FRNRAP. CDR3 sequence reads: CASGLSGGTDTQYF. CDR3 bases: TGTGCTAGTGGCTTGAGCGGGGGAACAGATACGCAGTATTTT.

The chain is built from TRBV7-9 and TRBJ1-6; 8 positions agree with TRBD1. The trim removed 5 bases at V and 7 bases at J, leaving 7 bases unmatched. CDR1 SEHNR and CDR2 FQNEAQ come from the germline V gene (reference sequence). The CDR3 totals 15 residues. Written as DNA, the CDR3 is TGTGCCAGCAGCCGGACAGGGATACGGAATTCACCCCTCCACTTT. Its translation is CASSRTGIRNSPLHF.

The V and J genes are TRBV6-1 and TRBJ2-7; possible D gene TRBD1, 6 bases. Trimming stripped 4 bases from V and 2 bases from J, with 12 bases between. The CDR3 spans 14 residues. Germline V CDR1 and CDR2: MNHNS, SASEGT. CDR3 in amino acids: CASSGQRGTYEQYF. The CDR3 DNA follows: TGTGCCAGCAGTGGACAGAGGGGGACCTACGAGCAGTACTTC.

The chain carries TRBV5-1 and TRBJ2-2, with 9 nucleotides matching TRBD2. The germline V gene encodes CDR1 SGHRS and CDR2 YFSETQ. CDR3 length: 17 residues. The V segment lost 4 bases and the J segment 2 bases; nucleotides outside the gene matches: 9. The DNA for the CDR3 is TGCGCCAGCAGCCAATCGCGACTAGCGGTAAACACCGGGGAGCTGTTTTTT. Translation gives CASSQSRLAVNTGELFF. The variable domain in full, with the rest retrieved from reference TRBV5-1 and TRBJ2-2, is KAGVTQTPRYLIKTRGQQVTLSCSPISGHRSVSWYQQTPGQGLQFLFEYFSETQRNKGNFPGRFSGRQFSNSRSEMNVSTLELGDSALYLCASSQSRLAVNTGELFFGEGSRLTVL.

The CDR3 DNA reads as TGTGCCAGCTCACCAGACAGGGATAATGGCTACACCTTC. Translated, it gives CASSPDRDNGYTF. The rearrangement links TRBV18 to TRBJ1-2; 7 bases match TRBD1. V dropped 2 bases and J dropped 6; count of bases not matched to a gene: 3. Germline CDR1 is KGHSH and CDR2 is LQKENI. This CDR3 contains 13 residues.

The rearrangement links TRBV6-1 to TRBJ2-7; no reliable D call. Germline V gene data show CDR1 as MNHNS and CDR2 as SASEGT. Trimming cost V 6 bases and J 0 bases, with 9 bases left between them. The CDR3 is 13 residues long. The CDR3 nucleotides read TGTGCCAGCAGGGCTGGGCTCTCCTACGAGCAGTACTTC. It codes for CASRAGLSYEQYF.

CDR3 sequence reads: CASARGSTEAFF. The CDR3 DNA sequence: TGTGCCAGCGCGAGGGGGAGCACTGAAGCTTTCTTT. V usage is TRBV6-5 and J usage is TRBJ1-1, with D possibly being TRBD1 (6 bases). The CDR3 is 12 amino acids. The germline V and J ends were trimmed by 8 bases and 4 bases, with 11 bases remaining between them. Germline V gene lookup returns CDR1 MNHEY and CDR2 SVGAGI.

The chain joins TRBV6-5 to TRBJ2-1; D is unclear. V lost 8 bases and J 2 bases, leaving 10 bases between the germline ends. This CDR3 has 13 residues. From germline, CDR1 is MNHEY and CDR2 SVGAGI. The CDR3 here is CASSLPPYNEQFF. DNA for the CDR3: TGTGCCAGCTCCCTCCCCCCCTACAATGAGCAGTTCTTC.

The genes are TRBV7-2 and TRBJ1-2; no definite D call. The CDR3 sequence is 13 residues long. CDR1 and CDR2 (germline): SGHTA, FQGNSA. The ends were cut back, 6 bases at V and 4 bases at J, with 12 bases in the middle. CDR3 sequence: CASRSAPGYGYTF. The CDR3 DNA follows: TGTGCCAGCAGATCGGCCCCGGGCTATGGCTACACCTTC.

This sequence joins TRBV30 and TRBJ2-1; D not resolved. The CDR3 is 15 residues long. CDR1 GTSNPN and CDR2 SVGIG come from the germline V gene (reference sequence). The V end was cut by 0 bases, the J end by 8 bases, with 17 bases between. The CDR3 protein is CAWSVYGRIVDEQFF. The CDR3 nucleotides read TGTGCCTGGAGTGTATACGGCCGAATAGTGGATGAGCAGTTCTTC.

The genes are TRBV4-1 and TRBJ2-2; possibly TRBD1 for D (6 bases). Germline assignment: CDR1 MGHRA and CDR2 YSYEKL. This CDR3 contains 15 residues. Trimming shortened V by 2 bases and J by 2 bases, and 9 bases separated the two germline ends. CDR3 in amino acids: CASSQQDRNTGELFF. CDR3 sequence (DNA): TGCGCCAGCAGCCAACAGGACAGAAACACCGGGGAGCTGTTTTTT.

This rearrangement joins TRBV18 to TRBJ2-2, with D unclear. With 8 bases removed from V and 1 base from J, the gap between germline ends came to 17 bases. CDR1 is KGHSH and CDR2 is LQKENI in the germline V gene. The CDR3 extends over 16 amino acids. Here the CDR3 reads CASPKPGRENTGELFF. The CDR3 nucleotides read TGTGCCAGCCCAAAACCCGGCAGAGAGAACACCGGGGAGCTGTTTTTT.

The chain combines TRBV27 with TRBJ1-6, with a weak D call TRBD1 (5 bases). The ends were cut back, 7 bases at V and 6 bases at J, with 22 bases in the middle. This CDR3 has 17 residues. Germline-derived CDR1 and CDR2 are MNHEY and SMNVEV (reference sequence). For the CDR3, the DNA is TGTGCCAGCACCGGTGAGGGGCCTCGGAGTCTTAATTCACCCCTCCACTTT. Translated: CASTGEGPRSLNSPLHF.

The chain is built from TRBV4-1 and TRBJ1-3; D uncertain. The germline V gene encodes CDR1 MGHRA and CDR2 YSYEKL. With 2 bases removed from V and 2 bases from J, the gap between germline ends came to 10 bases. This CDR3 is 15 amino acids long. In nucleotides, the CDR3 is TGCGCCAGCAGCCAAAGGAGGGTCCCTGGAAACACCATATATTTT. It codes for CASSQRRVPGNTIYF.

The V call is TRBV5-1, the J call TRBJ2-1; tentatively, D is TRBD1 or TRBD2 (5 bases each). V was cut by 1 base and J by 6 bases, with 11 bases left in between. The CDR3 spans 14 residues. CDR1 and CDR2 from the germline V gene are SGHRS and YFSETQ. The CDR3 sequence is CASSLRGGPNEQFF. The CDR3 nucleotides read TGCGCCAGCAGCTTGCGGGGCGGCCCCAATGAGCAGTTCTTC.

The genes are TRBV4-3 and TRBJ2-7; the match to TRBD1 covers 7 bases. The CDR3 spans 14 residues. CDR1 is LGHNA and CDR2 is YSLEER in the germline V gene. The ends lost 4 bases at V and 2 bases at J; junction bases unmatched: 5. The CDR3 coding sequence is TGCGCCAGCAGCCGAGAACAGGGGCCCTACGAGCAGTACTTC. Its translation: CASSREQGPYEQYF.

The chain combines TRBV2 with TRBJ1-5; no clear D. V was clipped by 8 bases and J by 0 bases, with 8 bases between them. Germline V gene sequence: CDR1 SNHLY, CDR2 FYNNEI. This CDR3 is built from 13 residues. This CDR3 reads CASALDSNQPQHF. In DNA, the CDR3 is TGTGCCAGCGCCCTGGATAGCAATCAGCCCCAGCATTTT.

This sequence joins TRBV2 and TRBJ2-7; 8 positions agree with TRBD1. Germline V gene sequence: CDR1 SNHLY, CDR2 FYNNEI. CDR3 length: 14 residues. Trimming at V came to 6 bases and at J to 0 bases, leaving 4 bases not matched to a gene. The CDR3 here is CASRIDRGSYEQYF. Here the CDR3 DNA reads TGTGCCAGCAGGATTGACAGGGGCTCCTACGAGCAGTACTTC.

The V and J genes are TRBV7-8 and TRBJ2-7; the D gene could be TRBD1 or TRBD2 (5 bases each). The V end lost 1 base, the J end lost 2 bases, and 15 bases lay between the germline ends. Germline V lookup: CDR1 SGHVS, CDR2 FQNEAQ. CDR3 size: 16 residues. The CDR3 here is CASSLEKWDRPYEQYF. DNA of the CDR3: TGTGCCAGCAGCTTAGAGAAATGGGACCGCCCCTACGAGCAGTACTTC.

J is TRBJ1-6 and V is TRBV7-2; no clear D. CDR3 length equals 17 residues. V gave up 4 bases and J gave up 0 bases, with 13 bases separating them. Germline V gene data show CDR1 as SGHTA and CDR2 as FQGNSA. CDR3 region: CASSSGPSSSYNSPLHF. The DNA of the CDR3 is TGTGCCAGCAGCTCCGGGCCTTCTAGCTCCTATAATTCACCCCTCCACTTT.

The DNA for the CDR3 is TGCAGCGTCGGCCCATTAGACAAAAACATTCAGTACTTC. Translating gives CSVGPLDKNIQYF. This chain links TRBV29-1 with TRBJ2-4; no firm D call. The CDR3 sequence is 13 residues long. Trimming shortened V by 6 bases and J by 3 bases, and 12 bases separated the two germline ends. CDR1 is SQVTM and CDR2 is ANQGSEA in the germline V gene.

V gene TRBV6-6 combines with J gene TRBJ1-4; 9 bases fit TRBD1. CDR3 size: 14 residues. Germline V CDR1 and CDR2: MNHNY, SVGAGI (reference sequence). With V trimmed by 5 bases and J by 7 bases, 5 bases remained unmatched. DNA of the CDR3: TGTGCCAGCAGTAAGGGACAGGGTACTGAAAAACTGTTTTTT. This encodes CASSKGQGTEKLFF.

This chain uses TRBV29-1 with TRBJ2-5; 10 bases fit TRBD2. CDR1 SQVTM and CDR2 ANQGSEA come from the germline V gene. V lost 6 bases to trimming and J lost 2 bases; unmatched junction nucleotides: 6. This CDR3 has 14 amino acids. The CDR3 sequence: CSVVTSGLQETQYF. The CDR3 coding sequence is TGCAGCGTCGTGACTAGCGGGCTTCAAGAGACCCAGTACTTC.

The rearrangement links TRBV5-4 to TRBJ2-5, with 13 bases fitting TRBD2. The V gene's germline CDR1 is SGHNT and CDR2 YYREEE (reference sequence). This CDR3 comprises 15 residues. The junction had 5 bases not matched to a gene; V was cut back by 5 bases and J by 4 bases. The CDR3 nucleotides are TGTGCCAGCAGTATGGGACTAGCGGGATCAGAGACCCAGTACTTC. Translating it yields CASSMGLAGSETQYF.

The chain uses TRBV25-1 and TRBJ2-7; 7 positions match TRBD2. V lost 5 bases, J lost 7 bases, and 11 bases stayed unmatched. CDR3 length: 14 amino acids. Germline V gene lookup returns CDR1 MGHDK and CDR2 SYGVNS. The CDR3 region has the DNA TGTGCCAGCAGTCTTTGGGGGGGAGTGGGTGAGCAGTACTTC. Protein product: CASSLWGGVGEQYF.

The chain couples TRBV28 to TRBJ2-6; D is undetermined. The germline V gene has CDR1 MDHEN and CDR2 SYDVKM. The CDR3 loop spans 13 amino acids. V lost 6 bases, J lost 2 bases, and 5 bases lay in between. CDR3 DNA: TGTGCCAGCAGGGCAGCTGGGGCCAACGTCCTGACTTTC. Its translation: CASRAAGANVLTF.

The table lists this clone with a count of one. CDR3 in DNA: TGCGCCAGCAGCCAAGCTGACGGGGGAATCGGTGAAAAACTGTTTTTT. Encoded protein: CASSQADGGIGEKLFF. The chain is built from TRBV4-1 and TRBJ1-4, with D perhaps TRBD1 (5 bases). This CDR3 comprises 16 residues. Trimming left V 1 base short and J 7 bases short, with 16 bases between. Germline CDR1 reads MGHRA; CDR2 reads YSYEKL.

This clone was observed a single time. This chain links TRBV19 with TRBJ2-1, with TRBD2 matching 9 bases. Germline V gene data show CDR1 as LNHDA and CDR2 as SQIVND (reference sequence). Trimming removed 11 bases from V and 6 bases from J; junction bases left unmatched: 11. This CDR3 has 14 amino acids. The DNA for the CDR3 is TGTGCCTGTACAACCGGGACTAGCTCCAATGAGCAGTTCTTC. This sequence encodes CACTTGTSSNEQFF.